Following are 20 T cell receptor beta chains from one sample sequenced in a study of T cells in Graves' hyperthyroidism and ophthalmopathy. Researchers amplified the TCR beta CDR3 regions from RNA transcripts. The HTBI set primed first-round TCR CDR3 RT-PCR. TCRdb itself ran the multiplex PCR reads through MiXCR, one entry per CDR3 protein. Among 600,000 or so distinct CDR3 sequences listed, about 14% were seen once. The sample consisted of blood. These receptor sequences come from a woman aged 45-65 years with Graves' ophthalmopathy.

This clonotype has at least ten counts. V and J are TRBV28 and TRBJ1-1; 10 bases fit TRBD1. This CDR3 is 15 amino acids long. V shed 2 bases and J 6 bases; nucleotides not matched to a gene: 6. CDR1 and CDR2 from the germline V gene are MDHEN and SYDVKM. CDR3 loop: CASSLRDRGYPEAFF. The DNA for the CDR3 is TGTGCCAGCAGTTTACGGGACAGGGGATACCCTGAAGCTTTCTTT.

This clonotype was picked up many times. The chain combines TRBV18 with TRBJ1-5; the D is unclear. V lost 3 bases, J lost 2 bases, and 14 bases lay in between. The CDR3 spans 16 residues. Germline V lookup: CDR1 KGHSH, CDR2 LQKENI. The CDR3 DNA is TGTGCCAGCTCACCGCGGGAGAAAGGTGGCAATCAGCCCCAGCATTTT. As protein: CASSPREKGGNQPQHF.

This clonotype was recorded at least ten times. The gene calls are TRBV28 and TRBJ1-1; 7 positions agree with TRBD1. V trimming: 1 base; J trimming: 10 bases; junction bases outside the gene matches: 9. This CDR3 spans 14 amino acids. CDR1 is MDHEN and CDR2 is SYDVKM in the germline V gene. CDR3: CASSLSIGQGGAFF. CDR3 nucleotides: TGTGCCAGCAGTTTATCAATAGGCCAGGGGGGAGCTTTCTTT.

This clonotype was seen ten or more times. The chain joins TRBV18 to TRBJ2-7, with 10 bases that match TRBD2. There are 15 residues in the CDR3. Trimming took 2 bases from V and 7 from J; bases not matched to a gene: 8. Germline values: CDR1 KGHSH, CDR2 LQKENI. The CDR3 reads CASSPILAGPGEQYF. In nucleotides, the CDR3 is TGTGCCAGCTCACCAATACTAGCGGGACCTGGGGAGCAGTACTTC. The full variable domain, completed using reference TRBV18 and TRBJ2-7, is NAGVMQNPRHLVRRRGQEARLRCSPMKGHSHVYWYRQLPEEGLKFMVYLQKENIIDESGMPKERFSAEFPKEGPSILRIQQVVRGDSAAYFCASSPILAGPGEQYFGPGTRLTVT.

This clonotype was seen repeatedly, ten times or more. This sequence joins TRBV5-1 and TRBJ2-1; no reliable D call. The ends were cut back, 0 bases at V and 6 bases at J, with 22 bases in the middle. This CDR3 is 18 amino acids long. Germline CDR1 reads SGHRS; CDR2 reads YFSETQ. CDR3 amino acids: CASSLDGLPYDLGNEQFF. In DNA form, the CDR3 reads TGCGCCAGCAGCTTGGACGGGCTCCCTTACGACCTGGGCAATGAGCAGTTCTTC. Combining the CDR3 with reference TRBV5-1 and TRBJ2-1 gives the whole variable domain KAGVTQTPRYLIKTRGQQVTLSCSPISGHRSVSWYQQTPGQGLQFLFEYFSETQRNKGNFPGRFSGRQFSNSRSEMNVSTLELGDSALYLCASSLDGLPYDLGNEQFFGPGTRLTVL.

This clonotype came up many times. The V and J genes are TRBV7-9 and TRBJ2-6, with no clear D. Per the germline V gene, CDR1 is SEHNR and CDR2 is FQNEAQ (reference sequence). The germline V and J ends were trimmed by 1 base and 1 base, with 17 bases remaining between them. This CDR3 spans 19 amino acids. CDR3 DNA: TGTGCCAGCAGCTTAGGAGGCGGATCCCCCCCATCTGGGGCCAACGTCCTGACTTTC. It encodes CASSLGGGSPPSGANVLTF.

Comment on this clonotype: Given a much more abundant clone one base away, this may be a read error. V and J are TRBV2 and TRBJ2-1; D possibly corresponds to TRBD2 (5 bases). This CDR3 is 14 amino acids long. V shed 11 bases and J shed 2 bases, with 16 bases lying between them. CDR1 is SNHLY and CDR2 is FYNNEI in the germline V gene. For the CDR3, the DNA is TGTGCCGCTCCAGCGGTAGGACCCTACAATGAGCAGTTCTTC. Protein: CAAPAVGPYNEQFF.

This clonotype was observed at least ten times. The chain joins TRBV30 to TRBJ2-1; TRBD2 matches 11 bases. V dropped 0 bases and J dropped 6; count of bases not matched to a gene: 4. This CDR3 has 15 residues. Germline CDR1 is GTSNPN and CDR2 is SVGIG (reference sequence). CDR3 protein: CAWSVALAGGNEQFF. CDR3 DNA sequence: TGTGCCTGGAGTGTAGCGCTAGCGGGAGGCAATGAGCAGTTCTTC.

There are many counts of this clonotype. CDR3 DNA: TGTGCCAGCAGCTTAGTTCGGGACCACTACGAGCAGTACTTC. Residues: CASSLVRDHYEQYF. J is TRBJ2-7 and V is TRBV7-8; D could derive from TRBD1 or TRBD2 (5 bases each). Germline V gene sequence: CDR1 SGHVS, CDR2 FQNEAQ. V shed 1 base and J shed 3 bases, with 10 bases lying between them. This CDR3 has 14 residues. Full variable domain (outside the CDR3, taken from reference TRBV7-8 and TRBJ2-7): GAGVSQSPRYKVAKRGQDVALRCDPISGHVSLFWYQQALGQGPEFLTYFQNEAQLDKSGLPSDRFFAERPEGSVSTLKIQRTQQEDSAVYLCASSLVRDHYEQYFGPGTRLTVT.

This clonotype was picked up many times. This rearrangement joins TRBV15 to TRBJ1-2, with D unclear. The germline V and J ends were trimmed by 1 base and 7 bases, with 10 bases remaining between them. The V gene's germline CDR1 is LNHNV and CDR2 YYDKDF (reference sequence). CDR3 size: 13 residues. CDR3 amino acids: CATSRAHISGYTF. The CDR3 nucleotides are TGTGCCACCAGCAGAGCCCATATTAGTGGCTACACCTTC.

V gene TRBV4-3 combines with J gene TRBJ2-1; perhaps D is TRBD1 or TRBD2 (5 bases each). Between the trimmed V and J ends, which lost 2 bases and 9 bases, there was a span of 17 bases. This CDR3 comprises 15 residues. Germline-derived CDR1 and CDR2 are LGHNA and YSLEER. CDR3 residues: CASSQSMGPGSEQFF. In nucleotides, the CDR3 is TGCGCCAGCAGCCAAAGTATGGGGCCTGGGAGTGAGCAGTTCTTC.

In DNA, the CDR3 is TGTGCCAGTACTCTAGGGGGGTTTGAAGCTTTCTTT. Its translation is CASTLGGFEAFF. This chain links TRBV19 with TRBJ1-1, with D maybe TRBD1 (6 bases). Between the trimmed V and J ends, which lost 7 bases and 7 bases, there was a span of 13 bases. The CDR3 consists of 12 residues. CDR1 and CDR2 from the germline V gene are LNHDA and SQIVND (reference sequence). The variable domain in full, completed from reference TRBV19 and TRBJ1-1, reads DGGITQSPKYLFRKEGQNVTLSCEQNLNHDAMYWYRQDPGQGLRLIYYSQIVNDFQKGDIAEGYSVSREKKESFPLTVTSAQKNPTAFYLCASTLGGFEAFFGQGTRLTVV.

The chain combines TRBV7-2 with TRBJ1-3; TRBD1 agrees at 7 bases. Per the germline V gene, CDR1 is SGHTA and CDR2 is FQGNSA. This CDR3 is 17 amino acids long. Trimming took 2 bases from V and 6 from J; bases not matched to a gene: 13. The CDR3 loop reads CASSLSLRRQGENTIYF. For the CDR3, the DNA is TGTGCCAGCAGCTTAAGTTTACGAAGACAGGGTGAAAACACCATATATTTT.

Ten or more counts support this clonotype. The rearrangement uses TRBV7-2 and TRBJ2-3; no clear D gene. The CDR3 covers 12 residues. Germline V gene data show CDR1 as SGHTA and CDR2 as FQGNSA. Trimming stripped 1 base from V and 5 bases from J, with 4 bases between. The DNA for the CDR3 is TGTGCCAGCAGCTTAGGCAAAGATACGCAGTATTTT. Translating it yields CASSLGKDTQYF. Together with reference TRBV7-2 and TRBJ2-3, the CDR3 gives the full variable domain: GAGVSQSPSNKVTEKGKDVELRCDPISGHTALYWYRQSLGQGLEFLIYFQGNSAPDKSGLPSDRFSAERTGGSVSTLTIQRTQQEDSAVYLCASSLGKDTQYFGPGTRLTVL.

This clonotype was picked up many times. The genes are TRBV28 and TRBJ1-2, with a tentative D call TRBD1 (5 bases). Looked up from germline, CDR1 is MDHEN and CDR2 is SYDVKM. With 10 bases removed from V and 3 bases from J, the gap between germline ends came to 15 bases. CDR3 length: 13 amino acids. Written as DNA, the CDR3 is TGTGCCACCGAGCCAGGAGGGGACTATGGCTACACCTTC. It specifies CATEPGGDYGYTF.

V and J are TRBV27 and TRBJ2-7, with 7 bases identical to TRBD1. CDR3 length: 15 residues. Trimming took 7 bases from V and 1 from J; bases not matched to a gene: 10. The germline V gene has CDR1 MNHEY and CDR2 SMNVEV (reference sequence). The CDR3 DNA reads as TGTGCCAGCACCCAGGACAGGTCCTTTTCCTACGAGCAGTACTTC. It yields the protein CASTQDRSFSYEQYF.

V usage is TRBV6-1 and J usage is TRBJ1-5, with 7 bases matching TRBD1. V trimming: 6 bases; J trimming: 4 bases; junction bases outside the gene matches: 15. This CDR3 has 17 amino acids. Germline V lookup: CDR1 MNHNS, CDR2 SASEGT. The CDR3 sequence: CASSERMMGQLNQPQHF. The DNA for the CDR3 is TGTGCCAGCAGCGAGAGAATGATGGGACAGTTAAATCAGCCCCAGCATTTT.

The chain carries TRBV6-1 and TRBJ1-6; no reliable D call. Per germline, CDR1 MNHNS and CDR2 SASEGT. Trimming took off 7 bases at V and 9 bases at J, with 19 bases between the two ends. The CDR3 has 15 amino acids. As DNA, the CDR3 is TGTGCCAGCACTAAAGGGCAGCCAGGCCTTTCACCCCTCCACTTT. Translated: CASTKGQPGLSPLHF.

With regard to this clonotype: One base away lies a much larger clone, so this may be a sequencing read error. The chain uses TRBV6-1 and TRBJ1-4; TRBD1 matches at 9 bases. There are 16 residues in the CDR3. CDR1 and CDR2 from the germline V gene are MNHNS and SASEGT. CDR3 residues: CAGRARQGGTDEKLFF. The CDR3 DNA sequence: TGTGCCGGCAGGGCCCGACAGGGGGGTACCGATGAAAAACTGTTTTTT.

The sample holds a few counts of this clonotype. This chain connects TRBV7-2 to TRBJ2-7; the match to TRBD1 covers 11 bases. Germline trimming cut 4 bases from V and 5 bases from J; bases unmatched to any gene: 7. This CDR3 is 15 amino acids long. Germline CDR1 SGHTA, CDR2 FQGNSA. The CDR3 loop reads CASSSPDRGQNEQYF. The CDR3 DNA reads as TGTGCCAGCAGCTCCCCGGACAGGGGGCAAAACGAGCAGTACTTC.